A selection of T cell receptor beta chains follows, all from one sample in a study of blood T cell repertoires in COVID-19. Sequencing used immunoSEQ multiplex PCR; TCRdb keeps in-frame clones, though not all of them. The repertoire has roughly 300,000 clones, over 75% of them found once; the top ten carry about 5%. What was sequenced was PBMCs or T cells enriched from blood (not recorded which). The receptors come from a woman in her 30s who had recovered from COVID-19. CDR3s include the opening cysteine and the closing phenylalanine or tryptophan. D genes are given only for firm matches. Clone size appears in some rows only: once, few, many, or a class for an expanded clone.

D | size | J | V | DNA | CDR3
- | - | TRBJ1-1 | TRBV10-3 | TGTGCCATCAGCCTAGACAGGAACACTGAAGCTTTCTTT | CAISLDRNTEAFF
- | - | TRBJ2-3 | TRBV28 | TGTGCCAGCAGTTTGTATTTTCTTAGTAGGAGGTCAGATACGCAGTATTTT | CASSLYFLSRRSDTQYF
TRBD2 | - | TRBJ2-3 | TRBV27 | TGTGCCAGCAGTTTAGGGGGACTAGCGGGGCCCTCAGATACGCAGTATTTT | CASSLGGLAGPSDTQYF
TRBD1 | few | TRBJ1-2 | TRBV29-1 | TGCAGCGTGACTACAGGGGATGGCGGCTACACCTTC | CSVTTGDGGYTF
TRBD1 | once | TRBJ1-5 | TRBV4-1 | TGCGCCAGCAGCCCGACGACAGGGGCCGGGCATCAGCCCCAGCATTTT | CASSPTTGAGHQPQHF
TRBD2 | - | TRBJ2-7 | TRBV27 | TGTGCCAGCAGTTTACTGACTAGCGGGGGAGTCTACGAGCAGTACTTC | CASSLLTSGGVYEQYF
- | - | TRBJ2-3 | TRBV4-1 | TGCGCCAGCAGCCAACCTACAGATACGCAGTATTTT | CASSQPTDTQYF
TRBD1 | once | TRBJ2-5 | TRBV24-1 | TGTGCCACCAGTGATACAGGGGGCGCGGGGGAGACCCAGTACTTC | CATSDTGGAGETQYF
TRBD1 | - | TRBJ2-1 | TRBV11-3 | TGTGCCAGCAGCAAGGGACAGGGGCGCCACAATGAGCAGTTCTTC | CASSKGQGRHNEQFF
- | - | TRBJ1-1 | TRBV25-1 | TGTGCCAGCAGTGAATCATGGAACACTGAAGCTTTCTTT | CASSESWNTEAFF
- | - | TRBJ2-7 | TRBV3-1/TRBV3-2 | TGTGCCAGCAGCCAAGGAACGGGGTTCCCCTACGAGCAGTACTTC | CASSQGTGFPYEQYF
- | - | TRBJ2-5 | TRBV5-1 | TGCGCCAGCAGCTTAAGTCTACGCCGCCCAGGGGAGACCCAGTACTTC | CASSLSLRRPGETQYF
TRBD1 | - | TRBJ1-2 | TRBV4-1 | TGCGCCAGCAGCCAAGAACAGGGGTCTAACTATGGCTACACCTTC | CASSQEQGSNYGYTF
- | few | TRBJ1-1 | TRBV11-2 | TGTGCCAGCAGCCTATACTTGAACACTGAAGCTTTCTTT | CASSLYLNTEAFF
- | - | TRBJ2-5 | TRBV6-5 | TGTGCCAGCAGCCCGGGACTGCAAGAGACCCAGTACTTC | CASSPGLQETQYF
TRBD1 | - | TRBJ1-5 | TRBV4-2 | TGTGCCAGCAGCCAAGAGGGACAGGGATTCAATCAGCCCCAGCATTTT | CASSQEGQGFNQPQHF
TRBD1 | - | TRBJ2-2 | TRBV19 | TGTGCCAGTAGTCCTGACAGGGGGCAGGTCGGGGAGCTGTTTTTT | CASSPDRGQVGELFF
- | - | TRBJ1-4 | TRBV10-3 | TGTGCCATCAGTGAGTCCACAGGGCCGGGAGAAAAACTGTTTTTT | CAISESTGPGEKLFF
TRBD1 | - | TRBJ2-7 | TRBV6-4 | TGTGCCAGCACCTCGAGGGGGGGGACAGGGGACGAGCAGTACTTC | CASTSRGGTGDEQYF
- | - | TRBJ1-1 | TRBV6-5 | TGTGCCAGCAGTTACTGGGGAGAAATGAACACTGAAGCTTTCTTT | CASSYWGEMNTEAFF
- | - | TRBJ1-2 | TRBV13 | TGTGCCAGCAGCTTAGTAAGGACAGTTCATCTCTATGGCTACACCTTC | CASSLVRTVHLYGYTF
- | few | TRBJ2-3 | TRBV6-4 | TGTGCCAGCAGCCCCACGGCGGGGGCCCACACAGATACGCAGTATTTT | CASSPTAGAHTDTQYF
TRBD1 | once | TRBJ1-6 | TRBV7-2 | TGTGCCAGCAGCTTAACTTGGACAGGGGCGAATAATTCACCCCTCCACTTT | CASSLTWTGANNSPLHF
- | - | TRBJ1-4 | TRBV2 | TGTGCCAGCAGTGAAGCGCTTAGAGATCCAAAATTT | CASSEALRDPKF
TRBD1 | - | TRBJ2-7 | TRBV5-1 | TGCGCCAGCAGCCGGGGACAGGCCTACTACGAGCAGTACTTC | CASSRGQAYYEQYF
TRBD1 | - | TRBJ1-4 | TRBV15 | TGTGCCACCAGCAGCCTCAGGGGGAAACTGTTTTTT | CATSSLRGKLFF
- | - | TRBJ2-3 | TRBV6-6 | TGTGCCAGCAGCCCCATGCTAAGAGGGAGCACAGATACGCAGTATTTT | CASSPMLRGSTDTQYF
- | - | TRBJ1-3 | TRBV28 | TGTGCCAGCAGTCCCCGCGGGGACACCATATATTTT | CASSPRGDTIYF
TRBD2 | - | TRBJ2-5 | TRBV7-6 | TGTGCCAGCAGCTTAGTAACTAGCGGGGTTCCTGAGACCCAGTACTTC | CASSLVTSGVPETQYF
- | - | TRBJ2-2 | TRBV2 | TGTGCCAGCAGTGTACTAGGGTCTTCCGGGGAGCTGTTTTTT | CASSVLGSSGELFF
- | - | TRBJ1-4 | TRBV29-1 | TGCAGCGCCGGGACAACTAATAATGAAAAACTGTTTTTT | CSAGTTNNEKLFF
- | once | TRBJ2-1 | TRBV19 | TGTGCCAGTAGTCCGAGGGCAGCCAAACTTGGGTACAATGAGCAGTTCTTC | CASSPRAAKLGYNEQFF
- | - | TRBJ1-5 | TRBV6-1 | TGTGCCAGCAGTGAAAGGGAGTGGGAGTTCAAGGGCAATCAGCCCCAGCATTTT | CASSEREWEFKGNQPQHF
TRBD1 | - | TRBJ2-2 | TRBV6-5 | TGTGCCAGCAGTAGGACAGGGTTTGCCGGGGAGCTGTTTTTT | CASSRTGFAGELFF
- | - | TRBJ1-1 | TRBV7-2 | TGTGCCAGCAGCTTAGTGGACAGTTTGGAAGCTTTCTTT | CASSLVDSLEAFF
- | few | TRBJ1-3 | TRBV4-3 | TGCGCCAGCAGCCAAGATTTTCGGGGGTCCTCTGGAAACACCATATATTTT | CASSQDFRGSSGNTIYF
- | once | TRBJ2-1 | TRBV7-9 | TGTGCCAGCAGCTTAGTCCCAGGGCATGAGCAGTTCTTC | CASSLVPGHEQFF
- | - | TRBJ2-1 | TRBV12-2 | TGTGCAAGTCGCATCGGACTAGCAAGCTCCTACAATGAGCAGTTCTTC | CASRIGLASSYNEQFF
TRBD2 | - | TRBJ2-1 | TRBV28 | TGTGCCAGCAGTCCGACCCGGGGGGGCTACAATGAGCAGTTCTTC | CASSPTRGGYNEQFF
- | - | TRBJ1-4 | TRBV5-1 | TGCGCCAGCAGCCCGACAACAACTAATGAAAAACTGTTTTTT | CASSPTTTNEKLFF
- | - | TRBJ1-5 | TRBV27 | TGTGCCAGCAGTTTGGGAGGCTCACTTAATCAGCCCCAGCATTTT | CASSLGGSLNQPQHF